A single sample is the source of the 22 T cell receptor beta chains below, sequenced in a study of blood T cells in healthy people across ages. A second about 6 to 12 cycle PCR used barcoded and J-beta primers. TCRdb reprocessed the 5' RACE reads via MiXCR and lists one record per CDR3 protein. The sample shows 1 million or so distinct CDR3 sequences, roughly a quarter of them seen only once. The sample was also linked to a second study, of T cells of mothers and their children.

The sample comprised blood. The source is a girl aged 2 to 9 in good health.

This clonotype showed up just a few times. This sequence joins TRBV29-1 and TRBJ1-4, with unresolved D. The CDR3 sequence is 11 residues long. Per germline, CDR1 SQVTM and CDR2 ANQGSEA. The CDR3, as DNA: TGCAGTTGGGCAACTAATGAAAAACTGTTTTTT. Translating it yields CSWATNEKLFF. The full variable domain, completed using reference TRBV29-1 and TRBJ1-4, is SAVISQKPSRDICQRGTSLTIQCQVDSQVTMMFWYRQQPGQSLTLIATANQGSEATYESGFVIDKFPISRPNLTFSTLTVSNMSPEDSSIYLCSWATNEKLFFGSGTQLSVL.

This clonotype has only one observation. This rearrangement joins TRBV4-2 to TRBJ1-4; no definite D call. Trimming pared 2 bases from V and 5 bases from J, leaving 15 bases between. CDR1 and CDR2 (germline): LGHNA, YNFKEQ. The CDR3 length is 16 residues. CDR3 bases: TGTGCCAGCAGCCAACTTGCGAGGATGCCCAATGAAAAACTGTTTTTT. Translating it yields CASSQLARMPNEKLFF.

The rearrangement links TRBV5-4 to TRBJ2-3; D gene ambiguous. V was cut by 5 bases and J by 6 bases, with 13 bases left in between. Looked up from germline, CDR1 is SGHNT and CDR2 is YYREEE (reference sequence). The CDR3 spans 13 residues. CDR3 sequence (DNA): TGTGCCAGCAGTCTCTGGGTGGGGGATACGCAGTATTTT. Translation gives CASSLWVGDTQYF.

The V and J genes are TRBV4-1 and TRBJ1-2; maybe TRBD1 (6 bases). Germline V gene lookup returns CDR1 MGHRA and CDR2 YSYEKL. This CDR3 has 16 amino acids. The V gene lost 1 base and the J gene lost 2 bases, with 14 bases spanning the gap. The CDR3 sequence: CASSQVHRDTNYGYTF. For the CDR3, the DNA is TGCGCCAGCAGCCAAGTGCACAGGGACACAAACTATGGCTACACCTTC.

The chain uses TRBV7-8 and TRBJ2-7; perhaps D is TRBD1 or TRBD2 (6 bases each). Deletions cut 4 bases from V and 6 bases from J, with 16 bases between. The CDR3 runs 14 residues. Germline assignment: CDR1 SGHVS and CDR2 FQNEAQ. The CDR3 protein is CASSSLGRGAEQYF. The CDR3 DNA is TGTGCCAGCAGCTCCTTGGGAAGGGGGGCCGAGCAGTACTTC.

This clonotype has a handful of counts. The CDR3 coding sequence is TGTGCCAGCAGCGGGGGGGACTATGGCTACACCTTC. Protein product: CASSGGDYGYTF. V and J are TRBV9 and TRBJ1-2; the D gene is possibly TRBD1 (5 bases). Trimming removed 3 bases from V and 3 bases from J, with 6 bases in between. Germline CDR1 is SGDLS and CDR2 is YYNGEE. The CDR3 runs to 12 residues. The full variable domain, rest sourced from reference TRBV9 and TRBJ1-2, is DSGVTQTPKHLITATGQRVTLRCSPRSGDLSVYWYQQSLDQGLQFLIQYYNGEERAKGNILERFSAQQFPDLHSELNLSSLELGDSALYFCASSGGDYGYTFGSGTRLTVV.

In its sample, this clonotype was seen once. The V call is TRBV11-1, the J call TRBJ2-4; D gene uncertain. Germline lookup yields CDR1 SGHAT and CDR2 FQDESV (reference sequence). The CDR3 has 15 residues. V dropped 1 base and J dropped 6 bases, with 13 bases sitting between them. CDR3 residues: CASSLEPGLGNIQYF. CDR3 bases: TGTGCCAGCAGCTTAGAGCCAGGCTTGGGAAACATTCAGTACTTC.

This clonotype has just a few counts. The rearrangement links TRBV7-2 to TRBJ2-5, with 7 bases fitting TRBD2. J was trimmed by 4 bases and V by 4 bases; bases with no gene match: 9. This CDR3 region has 15 residues. Germline V gene lookup returns CDR1 SGHTA and CDR2 FQGNSA. CDR3 amino acids: CASSSGLVHRETQYF. The CDR3 nucleotides are TGTGCCAGCAGCTCCGGACTAGTACATCGAGAGACCCAGTACTTC.

The V gene is TRBV28, the J gene TRBJ2-1; TRBD2 might be the D (5 bases). From germline, CDR1 is MDHEN and CDR2 SYDVKM. V was trimmed by 4 bases and J by 9 bases, leaving 16 bases between them. This CDR3 is built from 14 residues. CDR3 amino acids: CASSWAGAVGEQFF. DNA of the CDR3: TGTGCCAGCAGTTGGGCGGGTGCCGTAGGTGAGCAGTTCTTC. Based on the CDR3 plus reference TRBV28 and TRBJ2-1, the full variable domain is DVKVTQSSRYLVKRTGEKVFLECVQDMDHENMFWYRQDPGLGLRLIYFSYDVKMKEKGDIPEGYSVSREKKERFSLILESASTNQTSMYLCASSWAGAVGEQFFGPGTRLTVL.

This chain links TRBV2 with TRBJ2-1; 9 bases are a match to TRBD1. V shed 5 bases and J 8 bases; nucleotides not matched to a gene: 10. CDR1 and CDR2 from the germline V gene are SNHLY and FYNNEI. The CDR3 has 15 residues. CDR3 loop: CASSLDRGDIDEQFF. The CDR3 DNA reads TGTGCCAGCAGTCTTGACAGGGGGGATATAGATGAGCAGTTCTTC.

V usage is TRBV5-1 and J usage is TRBJ2-7; 7 positions agree with TRBD2. CDR1 and CDR2 from the germline V gene are SGHRS and YFSETQ. CDR3 length: 16 amino acids. After removal of 4 bases from V and 2 bases from J, the junction contained 12 bases not matched to a gene. CDR3 residues: CASSQEGEGPTYEQYF. In DNA form, the CDR3 reads TGCGCCAGCAGCCAAGAAGGGGAGGGGCCCACCTACGAGCAGTACTTC.

This clonotype was counted a few times. The chain employs TRBV2 and TRBJ2-4; D not resolved. V lost 3 bases and J lost 2, with 11 bases in between. Germline V gene data show CDR1 as SNHLY and CDR2 as FYNNEI. The CDR3 spans 15 residues. The CDR3: CASSDFSETKNIQYF. CDR3 bases: TGTGCCAGCAGTGACTTTTCAGAGACCAAAAACATTCAGTACTTC.

The chain carries TRBV6-1 and TRBJ2-1, with no clear D. V was cut by 3 bases and J by 0 bases, with 9 bases left in between. Germline CDR1 and CDR2: MNHNS and SASEGT. The CDR3 covers 15 residues. The CDR3 reads CASSDWTRSYNEQFF. Here the CDR3 DNA reads TGTGCCAGCAGTGATTGGACCCGCTCCTACAATGAGCAGTTCTTC.

This chain links TRBV27 with TRBJ2-7; 7 bases line up with TRBD1. The length of the CDR3 is 15 residues. Looked up from germline, CDR1 is MNHEY and CDR2 is SMNVEV (reference sequence). V lost 4 bases to trimming and J lost 6 bases; unmatched junction nucleotides: 12. Here the CDR3 DNA reads TGTGCCAGCAGTTCGTACAAGGTTCGGACAGGCGAGCAGTACTTC. Translation gives CASSSYKVRTGEQYF.

This clonotype was seen many times. The V and J genes are TRBV7-9 and TRBJ2-7; no definite D call. V lost 4 bases and J lost 3, with 4 bases in between. The CDR3 is 11 amino acids. Germline lookup yields CDR1 SEHNR and CDR2 FQNEAQ (reference sequence). The CDR3 DNA sequence: TGTGCCAGCAGCTCCCTCTACGAGCAGTACTTC. Amino acid sequence: CASSSLYEQYF.

This clonotype was counted once. A read error may account for a junction end that differs from germline. V usage is TRBV7-2 and J usage is TRBJ2-1; 10 nucleotides align to TRBD2. Germline V gene data show CDR1 as SGHTA and CDR2 as FQGNSA. CDR3 length: 15 residues. Here the CDR3 DNA reads TGTGCCAGCAGACTTAGCGGGGGGTCCTACAATGAGCAGTCCTTC. Amino acid sequence: CASRLSGGSYNEQSF.

This clonotype was seen repeatedly, ten times or more. This rearrangement joins TRBV7-2 to TRBJ2-1, with a possible D match to TRBD1 (6 bases). The CDR3 totals 12 residues. V shed 5 bases and J shed 6 bases, with 8 bases lying between them. CDR1 and CDR2 (germline): SGHTA, FQGNSA. Here the CDR3 DNA reads TGTGCCAGCAGCCTACAGGGCAATGAGCAGTTCTTC. Its translation: CASSLQGNEQFF.

The V call is TRBV12-3 or TRBV12-4, the J call TRBJ2-1; D gene ambiguous. V lost 8 bases, J lost 2 bases, and 10 bases lay in between. This CDR3 comprises 13 residues. CDR3 loop: CASSGITYNEQFF. In nucleotides, the CDR3 is TGTGCCAGCTCGGGTATCACCTACAATGAGCAGTTCTTC.

The chain links TRBV28 to TRBJ2-3, with TRBD2 identical over 8 bases. CDR1 and CDR2 (germline): MDHEN, SYDVKM. Unmatched junction bases numbered 20, after V lost 8 bases and J lost 4 bases. The CDR3 is 18 residues long. CDR3 loop: CASLRSGVGSGSPDTQYF. The CDR3 nucleotides are TGTGCCAGCTTACGAAGTGGAGTCGGAAGCGGGAGTCCAGATACGCAGTATTTT. The full variable domain, rest sourced from reference TRBV28 and TRBJ2-3, is DVKVTQSSRYLVKRTGEKVFLECVQDMDHENMFWYRQDPGLGLRLIYFSYDVKMKEKGDIPEGYSVSREKKERFSLILESASTNQTSMYLCASLRSGVGSGSPDTQYFGPGTRLTVL.

In this sample, this clonotype turned up a few times. The chain combines TRBV10-3 with TRBJ2-5; 10 nucleotides match TRBD1. The CDR3 loop spans 15 amino acids. Germline CDR1 and CDR2: ENHRY and SYGVKD. V was clipped by 2 bases and J by 5 bases; unmatched bases: 5. The CDR3 region has the DNA TGTGCCATCAGTGAGCCGGACAGGGGGGAGGAGACCCAGTACTTC. This gives the protein CAISEPDRGEETQYF.

This clonotype was counted between two and nine times. The rearrangement uses TRBV6-6 and TRBJ2-1; 9 bases are a match to TRBD2. The CDR3 is made up of 15 amino acids. Germline CDR1 and CDR2: MNHNY and SVGAGI (reference sequence). V gave up 7 bases and J gave up 5 bases; unmatched junction bases: 9. Written as DNA, the CDR3 is TGTGCCAGCACCCAGATTAGCGGGAGCCACAATGAGCAGTTCTTC. Protein sequence: CASTQISGSHNEQFF.

In DNA form, the CDR3 reads TGTGCCAGCAGCCCGACAGGGGGTACAGTCGACGAGCAGTACTTC. It specifies CASSPTGGTVDEQYF. V usage is TRBV7-6 and J usage is TRBJ2-7, with 9 positions matching TRBD1. Germline V gives CDR1 SGHVS, CDR2 FNYEAQ. The CDR3 totals 15 residues. Trimming took 5 bases from V and 5 from J; bases not matched to a gene: 10.